The T cell receptor beta chain under discussion was sequenced for a study of blood T cells in healthy people across ages. Background on the study: Capturing about one barcoded beta molecule per two T cells was achieved by template switching.

This clonotype showed up just a few times. Its antigen is not known. The V end was cut by 6 bases, the J end by 0 bases, with 18 bases between. CDR1 and CDR2 from the germline V gene are ENHRY and SYGVKD. This CDR3 has 16 residues. General observations from the study: With donor CMV status unknown, expanded clonotype changes were possibly confounded. Per-million-T-cell TCR beta diversity fell roughly linearly with age.

It was with a sample-barcoded 5' primer and a J-beta primer mix that a second PCR of roughly 6 to 12 cycles was run. Each single sample gave us at least 3 million CDR3-containing paired-end reads. TCRdb re-derived calls from the 5' RACE reads in MiXCR, one entry per CDR3 protein. The profile shows about 810,000 distinct CDR3 sequences, 35% to 40% of them singletons. Sequenced sample: blood. This clonotype originated in a man aged 18 to 30 in good health. The gene calls are TRBV10-3 and TRBJ2-7; the D gene is possibly TRBD2 (7 bases). The CDR3 DNA reads TGTGCCATCAGCGGCTCGAGAGGGGGGGGCTCCTACGAGCAGTACTTC. It specifies CAISGSRGGGSYEQYF.